A selection of T cell receptor beta chains follows, all from one sample in a study of cytomegalovirus exposure and HLA in healthy donors. Assay: immunoSEQ multiplex PCR; the TCRdb copy retains only in-frame clones and omits some. In the table there are tens of thousands of clones, roughly 91% of which are singletons. Material for sequencing was PBMCs. The receptors come from a woman between 25 and 40 years old in good health and CMV-seronegative. CDR3s include the opening cysteine and the closing phenylalanine or tryptophan. D genes are given only for firm matches. Clone sizes are given selectively: once, few, many, or a class where the clone is expanded.

-	TRBV18	TRBD2	TRBJ2-3	TGTGCCAGCTCACTGTCTAGCGGGCTCACAGATACGCAGTATTTT	CASSLSSGLTDTQYF
-	TRBV4-2	-	TRBJ2-1	TGTGCCAGCAGCCAAAGGGTGGGAGCGATCATGGAAGACTCCTACAATGAGCAGTTCTTC	CASSQRVGAIMEDSYNEQFF
-	TRBV7-8	-	TRBJ2-7	TGTGCCAGCAGCCCTCTTCGACCGGGACATACCTACGAGCAGTACTTC	CASSPLRPGHTYEQYF
-	TRBV28	TRBD1	TRBJ1-6	TGTGCCAGCAGGGGGACAGGGAATATTTCACCCCTCCACTTT	CASRGTGNISPLHF
few	TRBV6-5	-	TRBJ1-2	TGTGCCAGCAGTCAGGGGTCAAACGGGTACACCTTC	CASSQGSNGYTF
-	TRBV2	-	TRBJ2-5	TGTGCCAGCACCTGGGGTAGCGGAGAGACCCAGTACTTC	CASTWGSGETQYF
-	TRBV2	-	TRBJ2-3	TGTGCCAGCAGCGGGGGTCCCGGACTAACCACAGATACGCAGTATTTT	CASSGGPGLTTDTQYF
-	TRBV7-9	-	TRBJ2-7	TGTGCCAGCAGCTCTTTTCAGGGGATAGGCGAGCAGTACTTC	CASSSFQGIGEQYF
-	TRBV4-1	TRBD1	TRBJ2-3	TGCGCCAGCAGCCATTCCGGGACAGACAATACGCAGTATTTT	CASSHSGTDNTQYF
once	TRBV2	TRBD1	TRBJ1-2	TGTGCCAGCAGCCCCGAACAGGGGCACTATGGCTACACCTTC	CASSPEQGHYGYTF
-	TRBV5-1	TRBD2	TRBJ2-3	TGCGCCAGCAGCTCAACTAGCGGGAATATAGATACGCAGTATTTT	CASSSTSGNIDTQYF